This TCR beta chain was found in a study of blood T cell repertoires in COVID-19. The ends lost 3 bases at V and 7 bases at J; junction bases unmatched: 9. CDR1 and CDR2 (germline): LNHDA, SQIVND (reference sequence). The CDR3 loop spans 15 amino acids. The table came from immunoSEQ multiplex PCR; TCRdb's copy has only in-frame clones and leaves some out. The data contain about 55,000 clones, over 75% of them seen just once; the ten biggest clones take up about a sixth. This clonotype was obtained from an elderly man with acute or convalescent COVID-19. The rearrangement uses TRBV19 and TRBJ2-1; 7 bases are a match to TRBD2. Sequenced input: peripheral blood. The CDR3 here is CASSMRAGPTNEQFF. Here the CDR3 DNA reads TGTGCCAGTAGTATGCGAGCGGGACCAACAAATGAGCAGTTCTTC. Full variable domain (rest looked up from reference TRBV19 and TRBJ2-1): DGGITQSPKYLFRKEGQNVTLSCEQNLNHDAMYWYRQDPGQGLRLIYYSQIVNDFQKGDIAEGYSVSREKKESFPLTVTSAQKNPTAFYLCASSMRAGPTNEQFFGPGTRLTVL.